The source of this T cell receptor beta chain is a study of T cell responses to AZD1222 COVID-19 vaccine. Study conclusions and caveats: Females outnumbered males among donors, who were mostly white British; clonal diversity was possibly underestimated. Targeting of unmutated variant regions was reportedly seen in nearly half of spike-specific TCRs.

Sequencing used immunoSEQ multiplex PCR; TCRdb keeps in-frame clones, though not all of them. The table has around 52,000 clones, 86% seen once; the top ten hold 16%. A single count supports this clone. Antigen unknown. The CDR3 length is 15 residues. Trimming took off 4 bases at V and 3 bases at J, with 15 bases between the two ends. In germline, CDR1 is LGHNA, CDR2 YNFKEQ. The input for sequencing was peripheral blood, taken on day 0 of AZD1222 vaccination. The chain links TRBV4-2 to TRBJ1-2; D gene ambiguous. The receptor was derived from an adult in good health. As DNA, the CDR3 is TGTGCCAGCAGCCCTGCGGTACCTACCCACTATGGCTACACCTTC. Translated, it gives CASSPAVPTHYGYTF.